This passage covers 28 T cell receptor beta chains from one sample sequenced in a study of graft-versus-host responses after intestinal transplantation. The table came from immunoSEQ multiplex PCR; TCRdb's copy has only in-frame clones and leaves some out. The sample includes approximately 5,200 clones, around 72% of them seen just once. Graft specimens yielded both intraepithelial and lamina propria lymphocytes. The sequencing here drew on ileum tissue, taken 254 days after intestinal transplant. The source of these receptors is a human patient who received an intestinal transplant, so some T cells may come from the graft donor.

This chain links TRBV4-2 with TRBJ2-5, with 7 nucleotides matching TRBD1. The germline V gene encodes CDR1 LGHNA and CDR2 YNFKEQ. Losses at the gene ends were 4 bases for V and 0 bases for J; bases not matched to a gene: 8. CDR3 length: 16 amino acids. This CDR3 reads CASSRGTAPYQETQYF. The CDR3 region has the DNA TGTGCCAGCAGCCGAGGGACAGCCCCGTACCAAGAGACCCAGTACTTC.

The chain links TRBV15 to TRBJ2-5, with unresolved D. The germline V and J ends were trimmed by 1 base and 0 bases, with 9 bases remaining between them. Germline V gene data show CDR1 as LNHNV and CDR2 as YYDKDF (reference sequence). The CDR3 consists of 15 residues. The CDR3 nucleotides are TGTGCCACCAGCAGAGGCAATGAGTACCAAGAGACCCAGTACTTC. It specifies CATSRGNEYQETQYF.

This clone showed up just once. The chain joins TRBV13 to TRBJ2-7, with a tentative D call TRBD2 (6 bases). Between the trimmed V and J ends, which lost 4 bases and 4 bases, there was a span of 17 bases. There are 15 residues in the CDR3. Germline V gene data show CDR1 as PRHDT and CDR2 as FYEKMQ (reference sequence). DNA for the CDR3: TGTGCCAGCAGCTCCTCGTTACGGGGGAGGTACGAGCAGTACTTC. It translates to CASSSSLRGRYEQYF. Drawing the rest from reference TRBV13 and TRBJ2-7, the complete variable domain is AAGVIQSPRHLIKEKRETATLKCYPIPRHDTVYWYQQGPGQDPQFLISFYEKMQSDKGSIPDRFSAQQFSDYHSELNMSSLELGDSALYFCASSSSLRGRYEQYFGPGTRLTVT.

The chain couples TRBV5-1 to TRBJ1-1; the D gene is possibly TRBD1 (5 bases). The CDR3 runs to 14 residues. V shed 1 base and J shed 6 bases, with 13 bases lying between them. Germline-derived CDR1 and CDR2 are SGHRS and YFSETQ. DNA for the CDR3: TGCGCCAGCAGCTTGTCGGCAGGGCTGCCTGAAGCTTTCTTT. Its translation is CASSLSAGLPEAFF.

The V call is TRBV7-2, the J call TRBJ2-7, with D maybe TRBD2 (5 bases). V shed 1 base and J shed 3 bases, with 13 bases lying between them. The CDR3 runs 15 residues. Germline V gene sequence: CDR1 SGHTA, CDR2 FQGNSA. CDR3 in amino acids: CASSLEAGRGYEQYF. The CDR3 bases are TGTGCCAGCAGCTTAGAAGCTGGGAGAGGCTACGAGCAGTACTTC.

The V gene is TRBV28, the J gene TRBJ2-7; 13 bases line up with TRBD2. The CDR3 runs to 14 residues. V was pared by 6 bases and J by 3 bases, with 2 bases of the junction left unmatched. CDR1 MDHEN and CDR2 SYDVKM come from the germline V gene. The DNA for the CDR3 is TGTGCCAGCAGCCGGACTAGCGGGAGCTACGAGCAGTACTTC. As protein: CASSRTSGSYEQYF.

This clone has only a few counts. The J gene is TRBJ1-2, the V gene TRBV7-8; D gene uncertain. Germline values: CDR1 SGHVS, CDR2 FQNEAQ. The CDR3 runs to 13 residues. Trimming pared 5 bases from V and 8 bases from J, leaving 15 bases between. In DNA form, the CDR3 reads TGTGCCAGCAGCCCGACGAGGGAGCTGGGCTACACCTTC. Translating gives CASSPTRELGYTF.

The chain joins TRBV27 to TRBJ2-7, with TRBD2 as a possible D gene (5 bases). The V gene lost 3 bases and the J gene lost 2 bases, with 17 bases spanning the gap. Per germline, CDR1 MNHEY and CDR2 SMNVEV (reference sequence). The CDR3 loop spans 16 amino acids. Here the CDR3 DNA reads TGTGCCAGCAGTTTTTTGAGGACCACGAGGGCCTACGAGCAGTACTTC. This translates into CASSFLRTTRAYEQYF.

This clone was seen only a few times. The same CDR3 can be traced to other DNA sequences in this sample. The chain carries TRBV27 and TRBJ1-2, with 8 bases identical to TRBD1. The CDR3 is 13 residues long. The J segment lost 5 bases and the V segment lost 4 bases, leaving 3 bases of the junction unmatched. Germline lookup yields CDR1 MNHEY and CDR2 SMNVEV (reference sequence). The DNA for the CDR3 is TGTGCCAGCAGTTCAACAGGGGGATATGGCTACACCTTC. This codes for CASSSTGGYGYTF.

The CDR3, as DNA: TGTGCCAGCAGTTACCGGGACAACTACGAGCAGTACTTC. Its protein is CASSYRDNYEQYF. V gene TRBV6-6 combines with J gene TRBJ2-7, with D maybe TRBD1 (6 bases). Germline CDR1 and CDR2: MNHNY and SVGAGI (reference sequence). This CDR3 is 13 amino acids long. V shed 2 bases and J shed 3 bases, with 8 bases lying between them.

V and J are TRBV27 and TRBJ2-2, with TRBD1 identical over 7 bases. V lost 5 bases to trimming and J lost 6 bases; unmatched junction nucleotides: 6. Germline values: CDR1 MNHEY, CDR2 SMNVEV (reference sequence). There are 14 residues in the CDR3. CDR3 protein: CASSLFGTAGELFF. DNA for the CDR3: TGTGCCAGCAGTCTTTTCGGGACAGCCGGGGAGCTGTTTTTT.

The V call is TRBV18, the J call TRBJ1-6; D gene unclear. The V end was cut by 3 bases, the J end by 3 bases, with 9 bases between. This CDR3 contains 15 residues. Germline-derived CDR1 and CDR2 are KGHSH and LQKENI. In DNA form, the CDR3 reads TGTGCCAGCTCACCGTGGAGGTTCTATAATTCACCCCTCCACTTT. This codes for CASSPWRFYNSPLHF.

V and J are TRBV5-1 and TRBJ1-2; 11 nucleotides agree with TRBD1. V lost 4 bases, J lost 4 bases, and 6 bases stayed unmatched. The CDR3 has 15 residues. Germline V CDR1 and CDR2: SGHRS, YFSETQ. This CDR3 reads CASSPGQGVPYGYTF. The CDR3 DNA reads TGCGCCAGCAGCCCGGGACAGGGGGTACCCTATGGCTACACCTTC.

The V call is TRBV5-6, the J call TRBJ1-3, with D tentatively TRBD1 (6 bases). Trimming left V 0 bases short and J 2 bases short, with 6 bases between. Per the germline V gene, CDR1 is SGHDT and CDR2 is YYEEEE. The CDR3 sequence is 14 residues long. The CDR3 DNA is TGTGCCAGCAGCTTGGGGACAGCTGGAAACACCATATATTTT. Residues: CASSLGTAGNTIYF.

The rearrangement joins TRBV6-5 to TRBJ2-5, with no clear D. The CDR3 totals 11 residues. V lost 4 bases and J 5 bases, leaving 5 bases between the germline ends. The V gene's germline CDR1 is MNHEY and CDR2 SVGAGI. The CDR3 sequence: CASSSLETQYF. The CDR3 nucleotides are TGTGCCAGCAGTTCCCTGGAGACCCAGTACTTC.

The chain combines TRBV6-5 with TRBJ1-4, with TRBD1 matching 9 bases. The CDR3 covers 16 residues. The ends lost 4 bases at V and 7 bases at J; junction bases unmatched: 10. CDR1 and CDR2 from the germline V gene are MNHEY and SVGAGI. For the CDR3, the DNA is TGTGCCAGCAGTTCACTCCCGGGACAGGGAAGTGAAAAACTGTTTTTT. This sequence encodes CASSSLPGQGSEKLFF.

The rearrangement uses TRBV7-2 and TRBJ1-1; maybe TRBD1 (6 bases). CDR3 length equals 16 residues. The V end lost 6 bases, the J end lost 5 bases, and 22 bases lay between the germline ends. Germline V lookup: CDR1 SGHTA, CDR2 FQGNSA. The CDR3 region has the DNA TGTGCCAGCAGACTTCACTCCATTGGGGGCGGGACTGAAGCTTTCTTT. This sequence encodes CASRLHSIGGGTEAFF.

The chain couples TRBV7-6 to TRBJ2-7; 9 bases match TRBD1. Germline loops: CDR1 SGHVS, CDR2 FNYEAQ. This CDR3 spans 17 amino acids. The junction had 11 bases not matched to a gene; V was cut back by 2 bases and J by 3 bases. CDR3 amino acids: CASSLMPATGQGYEQYF. CDR3 bases: TGTGCCAGCAGCTTAATGCCCGCGACGGGACAGGGCTACGAGCAGTACTTC.

The rearrangement uses TRBV7-2 and TRBJ2-5; TRBD2 aligns across 9 bases. The V gene's germline CDR1 is SGHTA and CDR2 FQGNSA. This CDR3 has 15 amino acids. Unmatched junction bases numbered 3, after V lost 1 base and J lost 3 bases. CDR3 protein: CASSLGTSDEETQYF. CDR3 nucleotide sequence: TGTGCCAGCAGCTTAGGGACTAGCGATGAAGAGACCCAGTACTTC.

V usage is TRBV6-5 and J usage is TRBJ2-2, with D perhaps matching TRBD2 (6 bases). The CDR3 length is 14 residues. The germline V and J ends were trimmed by 6 bases and 2 bases, with 10 bases remaining between them. Germline loops: CDR1 MNHEY, CDR2 SVGAGI. In DNA, the CDR3 is TGTGCCAGCAGGGCGGGACTTAACACCGGGGAGCTGTTTTTT. Protein: CASRAGLNTGELFF.

This chain's CDR3 is CASSSTQGPAFF. In DNA, the CDR3 is TGTGCCAGCAGCTCCACACAGGGGCCAGCTTTCTTT. This chain links TRBV7-2 with TRBJ1-1; TRBD1 matches at 7 bases. The V gene end was trimmed by 4 bases and the J gene end by 10 bases; junction bases not matched to a gene: 6. The CDR3 consists of 12 residues. Per germline, CDR1 SGHTA and CDR2 FQGNSA.

The chain is built from TRBV7-9 and TRBJ1-5; a possible D gene is TRBD1 (6 bases). Germline V gene data show CDR1 as SEHNR and CDR2 as FQNEAQ (reference sequence). The CDR3 length is 16 residues. V lost 2 bases and J lost 2, with 13 bases in between. Here the CDR3 reads CASSLTVQGGNQPQHF. Written as DNA, the CDR3 is TGTGCCAGCAGCTTAACAGTACAGGGAGGCAATCAGCCCCAGCATTTT.

This clone appeared a single time. The rearrangement links TRBV6-5 to TRBJ1-2; D possibly corresponds to TRBD1 (6 bases). From germline, CDR1 is MNHEY and CDR2 SVGAGI. V was cut by 4 bases and J by 4 bases, with 16 bases left in between. The CDR3 covers 15 residues. The CDR3, as DNA: TGTGCCAGCAGTTTTAGACAGGAGAAACCCTATGGCTACACCTTC. As protein: CASSFRQEKPYGYTF.

J is TRBJ2-5 and V is TRBV7-2; D is possibly TRBD2 (5 bases). The germline gives CDR1 SGHTA, CDR2 FQGNSA. The V end was cut by 2 bases, the J end by 4 bases, with 14 bases between. The CDR3 length is 15 residues. The CDR3 is CASSLNLLARETQYF. The CDR3 bases are TGTGCCAGCAGCTTAAATCTGCTAGCTCGAGAGACCCAGTACTTC. Full variable domain (rest looked up from reference TRBV7-2 and TRBJ2-5): GAGVSQSPSNKVTEKGKDVELRCDPISGHTALYWYRQSLGQGLEFLIYFQGNSAPDKSGLPSDRFSAERTGGSVSTLTIQRTQQEDSAVYLCASSLNLLARETQYFGPGTRLLVL.

V is TRBV28 and J is TRBJ2-3; TRBD2 matches at 10 bases. Germline V lookup: CDR1 MDHEN, CDR2 SYDVKM. Losses at the gene ends were 8 bases for V and 4 bases for J; bases not matched to a gene: 12. This CDR3 comprises 16 residues. CDR3 residues: CASDIRGTSVADTQYF. Here the CDR3 DNA reads TGTGCCAGCGATATTAGGGGGACTAGCGTGGCAGATACGCAGTATTTT. The full variable domain, in which reference TRBV28 and TRBJ2-3 provide the parts outside the CDR3, is DVKVTQSSRYLVKRTGEKVFLECVQDMDHENMFWYRQDPGLGLRLIYFSYDVKMKEKGDIPEGYSVSREKKERFSLILESASTNQTSMYLCASDIRGTSVADTQYFGPGTRLTVL.

The rearrangement joins TRBV12-5 to TRBJ2-7; TRBD1 matches at 9 bases. With V trimmed by 5 bases and J by 2 bases, 4 bases remained unmatched. CDR3 length: 14 amino acids. CDR1 LGHNT and CDR2 FRNRAP come from the germline V gene. The CDR3 bases are TGTGCTAGTGGTCCGCGGACAGGGGCCTACGAGCAGTACTTC. Its protein is CASGPRTGAYEQYF.

The V and J genes are TRBV6-6 and TRBJ1-4; TRBD1 matches at 11 bases. Germline assignment: CDR1 MNHNY and CDR2 SVGAGI (reference sequence). The CDR3 length is 16 residues. V gave up 2 bases and J gave up 9 bases; unmatched junction bases: 8. In DNA, the CDR3 is TGTGCCAGCAGTTACGTCTCCGGGACAGGGGGACAAAAACTGTTTTTT. It codes for CASSYVSGTGGQKLFF.

The V call is TRBV6-4, the J call TRBJ2-1; 13 bases match TRBD2. The CDR3 has 15 amino acids. V shed 2 bases, J shed 5 bases, and the junction held 0 bases outside the gene matches. Germline CDR1 is MRHNA and CDR2 is SNTAGT. The CDR3 DNA sequence: TGTGCCAGCAGTGACGGGACTAGCGGGGACAATGAGCAGTTCTTC. Its translation is CASSDGTSGDNEQFF.